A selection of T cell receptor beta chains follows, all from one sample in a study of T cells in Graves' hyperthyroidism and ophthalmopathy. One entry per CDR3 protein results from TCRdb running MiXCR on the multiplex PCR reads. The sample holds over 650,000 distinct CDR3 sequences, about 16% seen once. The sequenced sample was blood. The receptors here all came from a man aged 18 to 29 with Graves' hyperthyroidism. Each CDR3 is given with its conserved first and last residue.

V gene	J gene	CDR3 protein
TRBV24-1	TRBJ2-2	CATSVGNTGELFF
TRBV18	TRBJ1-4	CASSPLNEEKLFF
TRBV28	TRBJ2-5	CASSFYPRSQETQYF
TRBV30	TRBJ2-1	CAWTGLANDNEQFF
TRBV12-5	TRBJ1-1	CASGPVQPGITEAFF
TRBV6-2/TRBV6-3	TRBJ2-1	CASSTTPSESEQFF
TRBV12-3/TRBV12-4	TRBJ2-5	CASSDSVVETQYF
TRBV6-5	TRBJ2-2	CASSYSAGSGELFF
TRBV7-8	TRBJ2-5	CASSFLRGAQETQYF
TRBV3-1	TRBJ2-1	CASSQSAGGPYNEQFF
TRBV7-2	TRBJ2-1	CASSLVLDYSNEQFF
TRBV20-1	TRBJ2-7	CSALRLGLAGGQNSYEQYF
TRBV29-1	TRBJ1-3	CSVEDRGTGNTIYF
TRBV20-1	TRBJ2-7	CSATDSSYEQYF
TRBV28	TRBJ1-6	CASSLVTADSPLHF
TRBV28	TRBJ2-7	CASSPGHRSYEQYF
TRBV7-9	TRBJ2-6	CASSLGSGFSGANVLTF
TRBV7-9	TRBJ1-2	CASSLAVRGYGYTF
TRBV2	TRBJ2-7	CASSGTNSYEQYF
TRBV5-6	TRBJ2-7	CASSLDERNEQYF
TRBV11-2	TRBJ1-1	CASTQTGGVRTEAFF
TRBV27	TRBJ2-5	CASSLSWQETQYF
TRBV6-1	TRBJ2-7	CASSEWLGGESGTSIVGYYEQYF
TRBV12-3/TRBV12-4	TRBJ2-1	CASSSSLAGGNNEQFF
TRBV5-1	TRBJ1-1	CASSLSGTSLYTEAFF
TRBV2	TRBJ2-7	CASSRGTVSYEQYF
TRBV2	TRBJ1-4	CASSALTGQNEKLFF
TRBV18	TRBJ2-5	CASSPGTGHWETQYF
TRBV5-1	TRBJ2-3	CASSLRPGSDTQYF
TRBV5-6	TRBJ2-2	CASSLPGLLNTGELFF
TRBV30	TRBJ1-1	CAWSVRTGGRIPLAFF
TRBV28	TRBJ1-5	CASSSDAGLGQPQHF
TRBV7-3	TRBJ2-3	CASSSYGGKGDTQYF
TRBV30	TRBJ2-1	CAWSVGPAIRDNEQFF
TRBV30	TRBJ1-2	CAWSVVRQGARGYTF
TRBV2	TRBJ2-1	CASIGQGSYNEQFF
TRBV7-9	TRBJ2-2	CASSSPGLNTGELFF
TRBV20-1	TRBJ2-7	CSARATSGSGEQYF
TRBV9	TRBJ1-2	CASSVEQGVYGYTF
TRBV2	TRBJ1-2	CASRPGTGVGGYTF
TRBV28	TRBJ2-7	CASSWARSYEQYF
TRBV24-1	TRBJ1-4	CATSDTRQGNEKLFF
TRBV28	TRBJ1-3	CASSLLLGDSSGNTIYF
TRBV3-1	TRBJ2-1	CASRFLAGGYNEQFF
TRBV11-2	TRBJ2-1	CASSPQGTYNEQFF